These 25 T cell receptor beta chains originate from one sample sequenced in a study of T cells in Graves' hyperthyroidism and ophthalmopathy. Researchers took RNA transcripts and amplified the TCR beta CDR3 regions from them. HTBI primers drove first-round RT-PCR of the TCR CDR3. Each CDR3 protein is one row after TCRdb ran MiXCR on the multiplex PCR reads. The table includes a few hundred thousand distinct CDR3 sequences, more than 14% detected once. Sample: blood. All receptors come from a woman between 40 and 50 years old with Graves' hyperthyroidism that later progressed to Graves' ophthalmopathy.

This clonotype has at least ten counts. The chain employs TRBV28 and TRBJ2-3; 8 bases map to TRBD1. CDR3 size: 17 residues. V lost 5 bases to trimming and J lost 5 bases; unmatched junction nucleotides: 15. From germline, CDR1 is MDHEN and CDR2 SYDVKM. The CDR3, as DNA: TGTGCCAGCAGTCCTAGACACAGGGGGAGTAGAGGAGATACGCAGTATTTT. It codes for CASSPRHRGSRGDTQYF.

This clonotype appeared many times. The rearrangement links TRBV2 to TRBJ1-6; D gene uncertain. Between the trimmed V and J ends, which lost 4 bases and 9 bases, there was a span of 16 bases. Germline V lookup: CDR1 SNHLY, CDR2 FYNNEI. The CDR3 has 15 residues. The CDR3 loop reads CASSGEVSLISPLHF. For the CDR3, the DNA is TGTGCCAGCAGTGGGGAAGTCAGCCTAATTTCACCCCTCCACTTT. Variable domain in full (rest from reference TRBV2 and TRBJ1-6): EPEVTQTPSHQVTQMGQEVILRCVPISNHLYFYWYRQILGQKVEFLVSFYNNEISEKSEIFDDQFSVERPDGSNFTLKIRSTKLEDSAMYFCASSGEVSLISPLHFGNGTRLTVT.

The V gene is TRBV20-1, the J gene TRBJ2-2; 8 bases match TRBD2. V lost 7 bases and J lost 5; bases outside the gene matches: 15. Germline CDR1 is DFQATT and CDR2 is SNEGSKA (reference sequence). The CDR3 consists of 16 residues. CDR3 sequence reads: CSVLNEVAGGTGELFF. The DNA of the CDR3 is TGCAGTGTCCTCAATGAGGTGGCGGGAGGTACCGGGGAGCTGTTTTTT.

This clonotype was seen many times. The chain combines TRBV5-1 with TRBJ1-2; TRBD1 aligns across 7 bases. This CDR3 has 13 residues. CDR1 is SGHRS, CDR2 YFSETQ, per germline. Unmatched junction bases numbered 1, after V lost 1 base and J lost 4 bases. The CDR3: CASSLTGVYGYTF. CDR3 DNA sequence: TGCGCCAGCAGCTTGACAGGGGTCTATGGCTACACCTTC.

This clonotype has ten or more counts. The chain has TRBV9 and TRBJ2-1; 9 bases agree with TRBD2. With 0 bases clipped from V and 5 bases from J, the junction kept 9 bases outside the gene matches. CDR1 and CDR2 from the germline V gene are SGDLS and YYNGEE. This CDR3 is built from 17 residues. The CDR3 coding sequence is TGTGCCAGCAGCGTAGCTCCGGCGGGAGGGCCGGACAATGAGCAGTTCTTC. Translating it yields CASSVAPAGGPDNEQFF.

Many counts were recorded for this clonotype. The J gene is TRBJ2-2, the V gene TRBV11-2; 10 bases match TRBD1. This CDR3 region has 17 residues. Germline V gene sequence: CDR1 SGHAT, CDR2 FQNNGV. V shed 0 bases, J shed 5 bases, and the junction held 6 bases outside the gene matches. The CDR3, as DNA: TGTGCCAGCAGCTTAGATCTATTGGACAGGGGGACCGGGGAGCTGTTTTTT. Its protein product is CASSLDLLDRGTGELFF.

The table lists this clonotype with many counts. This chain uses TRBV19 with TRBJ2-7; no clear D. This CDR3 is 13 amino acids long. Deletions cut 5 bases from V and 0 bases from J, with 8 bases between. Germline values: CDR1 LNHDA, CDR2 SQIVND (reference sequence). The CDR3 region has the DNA TGTGCCAGTAGTCCACCTTACTCCTACGAGCAGTACTTC. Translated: CASSPPYSYEQYF.

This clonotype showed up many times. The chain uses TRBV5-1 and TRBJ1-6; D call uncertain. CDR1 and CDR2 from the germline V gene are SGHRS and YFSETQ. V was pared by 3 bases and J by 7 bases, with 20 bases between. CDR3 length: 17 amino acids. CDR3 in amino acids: CASSSFLGRDSNSPLHF. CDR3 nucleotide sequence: TGCGCCAGCAGCTCGTTCTTGGGTCGTGATTCCAATTCACCCCTCCACTTT.

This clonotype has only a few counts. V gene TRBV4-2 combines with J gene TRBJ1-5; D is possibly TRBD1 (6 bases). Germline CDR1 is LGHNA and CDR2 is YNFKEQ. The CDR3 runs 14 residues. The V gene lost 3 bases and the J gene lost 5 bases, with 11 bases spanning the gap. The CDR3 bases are TGTGCCAGCAGCCAGGACAGCTATGATCAGCCCCAGCATTTT. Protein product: CASSQDSYDQPQHF.

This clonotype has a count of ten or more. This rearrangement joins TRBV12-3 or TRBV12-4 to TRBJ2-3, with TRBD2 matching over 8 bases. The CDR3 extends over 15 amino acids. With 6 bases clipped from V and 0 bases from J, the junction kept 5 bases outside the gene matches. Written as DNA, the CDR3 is TGTGCCAGCAGCCCAGCGGGGGAGAGCACAGATACGCAGTATTTT. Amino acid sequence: CASSPAGESTDTQYF.

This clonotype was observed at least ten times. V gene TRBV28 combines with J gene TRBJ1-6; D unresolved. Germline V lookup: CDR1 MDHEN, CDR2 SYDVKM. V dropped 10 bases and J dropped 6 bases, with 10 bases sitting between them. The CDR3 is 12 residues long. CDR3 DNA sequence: TGTGCCATCTCCGGTTTTAATTCACCCCTCCACTTT. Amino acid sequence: CAISGFNSPLHF. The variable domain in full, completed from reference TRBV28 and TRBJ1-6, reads DVKVTQSSRYLVKRTGEKVFLECVQDMDHENMFWYRQDPGLGLRLIYFSYDVKMKEKGDIPEGYSVSREKKERFSLILESASTNQTSMYLCAISGFNSPLHFGNGTRLTVT.

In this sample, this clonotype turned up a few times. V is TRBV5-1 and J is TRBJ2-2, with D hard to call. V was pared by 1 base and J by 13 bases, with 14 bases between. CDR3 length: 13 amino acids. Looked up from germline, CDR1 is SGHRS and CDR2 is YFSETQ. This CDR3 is CASSLSLRSLLFF. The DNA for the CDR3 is TGCGCCAGCAGCTTGTCTCTGCGCAGCCTGCTGTTTTTT.

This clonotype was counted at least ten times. The CDR3 region has the DNA TGTGCCAGCAGCCTAGGACTGATCTACGAGCAGTACTTC. This codes for CASSLGLIYEQYF. The genes are TRBV11-2 and TRBJ2-7, with a weak D call TRBD2 (5 bases). The V gene's germline CDR1 is SGHAT and CDR2 FQNNGV. The V and J ends lost 5 bases and 3 bases respectively, with 11 bases between them. The CDR3 length is 13 residues.

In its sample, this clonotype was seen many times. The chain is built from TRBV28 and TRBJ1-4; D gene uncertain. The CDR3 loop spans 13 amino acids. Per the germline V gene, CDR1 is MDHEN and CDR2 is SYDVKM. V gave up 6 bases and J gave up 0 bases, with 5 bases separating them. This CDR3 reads CASRFTTNEKLFF. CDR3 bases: TGTGCCAGCAGGTTTACAACTAATGAAAAACTGTTTTTT.

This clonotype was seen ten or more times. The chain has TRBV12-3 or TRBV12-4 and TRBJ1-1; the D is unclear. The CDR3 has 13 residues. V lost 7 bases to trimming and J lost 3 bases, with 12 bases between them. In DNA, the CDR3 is TGTGCCAGCACCCTAACCGGGTACACTGAAGCTTTCTTT. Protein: CASTLTGYTEAFF.

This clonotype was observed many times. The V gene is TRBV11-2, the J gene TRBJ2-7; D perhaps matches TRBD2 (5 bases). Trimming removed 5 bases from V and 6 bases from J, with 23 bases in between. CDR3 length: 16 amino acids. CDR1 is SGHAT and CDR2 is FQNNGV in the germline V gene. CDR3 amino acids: CASSPTPVLGESEQYF. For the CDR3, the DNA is TGTGCCAGCAGCCCGACCCCCGTCCTTGGGGAGAGCGAGCAGTACTTC.

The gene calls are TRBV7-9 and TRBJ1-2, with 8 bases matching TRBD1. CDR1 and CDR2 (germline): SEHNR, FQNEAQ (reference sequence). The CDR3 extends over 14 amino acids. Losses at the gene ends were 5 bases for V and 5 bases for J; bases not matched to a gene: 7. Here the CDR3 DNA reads TGTGCCAGCAGCCGATCAGGACAGGGTTATGGCTACACCTTC. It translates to CASSRSGQGYGYTF. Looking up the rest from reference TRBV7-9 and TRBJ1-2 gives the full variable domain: DTGVSQNPRHKITKRGQNVTFRCDPISEHNRLYWYRQTLGQGPEFLTYFQNEAQLEKSRLLSDRFSAERPKGSFSTLEIQRTEQGDSAMYLCASSRSGQGYGYTFGSGTRLTVV.

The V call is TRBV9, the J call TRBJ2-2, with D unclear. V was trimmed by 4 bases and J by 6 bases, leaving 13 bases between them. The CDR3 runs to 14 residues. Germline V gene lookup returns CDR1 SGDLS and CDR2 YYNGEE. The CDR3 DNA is TGTGCCAGCAGCCAGGCCGGCAAGGCCGGGGAGCTGTTTTTT. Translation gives CASSQAGKAGELFF.

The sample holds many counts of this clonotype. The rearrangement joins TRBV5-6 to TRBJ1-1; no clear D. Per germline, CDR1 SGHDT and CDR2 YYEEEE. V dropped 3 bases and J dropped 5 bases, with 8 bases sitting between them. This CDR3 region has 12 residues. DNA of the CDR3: TGTGCCAGCAGCTGGCGGGGAACTGAAGCTTTCTTT. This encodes CASSWRGTEAFF.

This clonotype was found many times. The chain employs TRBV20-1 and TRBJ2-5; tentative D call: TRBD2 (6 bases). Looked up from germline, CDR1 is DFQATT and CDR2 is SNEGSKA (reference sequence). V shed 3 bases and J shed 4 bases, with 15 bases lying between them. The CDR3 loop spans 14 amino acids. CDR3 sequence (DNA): TGCAGTGCTAGGGGGGGAGCAGGGCGAGAGACCCAGTACTTC. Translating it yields CSARGGAGRETQYF.

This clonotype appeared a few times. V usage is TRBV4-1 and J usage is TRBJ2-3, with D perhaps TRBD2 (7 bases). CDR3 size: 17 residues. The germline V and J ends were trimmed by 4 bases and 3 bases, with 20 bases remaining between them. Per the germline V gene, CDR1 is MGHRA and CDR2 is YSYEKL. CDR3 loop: CASSPDSSGEGTDTQYF. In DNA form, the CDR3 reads TGCGCCAGCAGCCCAGACTCCTCAGGGGAGGGAACAGATACGCAGTATTTT.

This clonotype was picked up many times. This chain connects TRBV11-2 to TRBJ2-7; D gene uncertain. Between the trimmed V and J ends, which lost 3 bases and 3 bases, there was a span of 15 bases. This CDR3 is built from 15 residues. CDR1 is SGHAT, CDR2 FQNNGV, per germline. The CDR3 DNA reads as TGTGCCAGCAGCTTGAGGATAGGGTTCAACTACGAGCAGTACTTC. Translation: CASSLRIGFNYEQYF. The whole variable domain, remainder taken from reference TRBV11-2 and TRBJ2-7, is EAGVAQSPRYKIIEKRQSVAFWCNPISGHATLYWYQQILGQGPKLLIQFQNNGVVDDSQLPKDRFSAERLKGVDSTLKIQPAKLEDSAVYLCASSLRIGFNYEQYFGPGTRLTVT.

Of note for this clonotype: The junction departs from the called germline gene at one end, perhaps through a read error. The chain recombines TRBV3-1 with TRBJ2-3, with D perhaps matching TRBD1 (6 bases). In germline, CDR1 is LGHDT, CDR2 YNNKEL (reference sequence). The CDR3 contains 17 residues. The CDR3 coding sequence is TGTGCCAGCAGTCAAGGGGCTTCAGGGGCTCGGACAGATACGCAGTATTTT. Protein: CASSQGASGARTDTQYF.

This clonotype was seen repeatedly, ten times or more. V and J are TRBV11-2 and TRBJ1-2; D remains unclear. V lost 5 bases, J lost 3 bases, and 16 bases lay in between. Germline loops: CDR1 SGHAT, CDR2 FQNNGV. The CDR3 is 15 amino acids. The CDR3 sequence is CASSRRRGMDYGYTF. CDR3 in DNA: TGTGCCAGCAGCCGACGACGAGGGATGGACTATGGCTACACCTTC.

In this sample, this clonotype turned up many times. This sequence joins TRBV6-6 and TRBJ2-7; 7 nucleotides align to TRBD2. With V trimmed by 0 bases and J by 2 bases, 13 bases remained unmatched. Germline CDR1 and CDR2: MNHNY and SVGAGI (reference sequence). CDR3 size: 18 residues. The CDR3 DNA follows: TGTGCCAGCAGTTACTCAACTCGGGCTAGCGGCGGGACCTACGAGCAGTACTTC. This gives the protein CASSYSTRASGGTYEQYF.